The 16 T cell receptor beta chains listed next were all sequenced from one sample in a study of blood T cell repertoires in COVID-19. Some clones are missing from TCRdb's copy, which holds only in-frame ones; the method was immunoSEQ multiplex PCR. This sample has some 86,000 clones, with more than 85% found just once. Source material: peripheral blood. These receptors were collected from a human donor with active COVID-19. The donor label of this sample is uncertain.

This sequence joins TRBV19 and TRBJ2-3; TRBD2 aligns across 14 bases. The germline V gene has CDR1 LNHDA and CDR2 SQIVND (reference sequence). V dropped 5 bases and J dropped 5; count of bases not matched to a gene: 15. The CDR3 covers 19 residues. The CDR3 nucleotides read TGTGCCAGTAGTCGACAGGGACTAGCGGGGGCCCAGCGTTTAGATACGCAGTATTTT. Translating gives CASSRQGLAGAQRLDTQYF.

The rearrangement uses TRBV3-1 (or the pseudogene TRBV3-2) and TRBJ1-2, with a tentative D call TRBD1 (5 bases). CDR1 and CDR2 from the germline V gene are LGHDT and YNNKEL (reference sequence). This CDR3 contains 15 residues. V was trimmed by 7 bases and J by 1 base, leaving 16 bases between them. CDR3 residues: CASNPSGEINYGYTF. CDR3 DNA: TGTGCCAGCAATCCCTCGGGGGAGATTAACTATGGCTACACCTTC.

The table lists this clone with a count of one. CDR3 bases: TGCGCCAGCAGCTTGGAACAGGGAAATTCACCCCTCCACTTT. Protein product: CASSLEQGNSPLHF. This chain uses TRBV5-1 with TRBJ1-6, with a possible D match to TRBD1 (6 bases). The CDR3 is 14 amino acids. Germline lookup yields CDR1 SGHRS and CDR2 YFSETQ. Trimming left V 0 bases short and J 7 bases short, with 8 bases between. Full variable domain (outside the CDR3, taken from reference TRBV5-1 and TRBJ1-6): KAGVTQTPRYLIKTRGQQVTLSCSPISGHRSVSWYQQTPGQGLQFLFEYFSETQRNKGNFPGRFSGRQFSNSRSEMNVSTLELGDSALYLCASSLEQGNSPLHFGNGTRLTVT.

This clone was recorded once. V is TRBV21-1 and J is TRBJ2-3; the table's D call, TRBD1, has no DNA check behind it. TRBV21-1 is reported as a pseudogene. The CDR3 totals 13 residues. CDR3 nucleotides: TGTGCCATCACCTTTAGGGACAGATCGCTCCGGTATTTT. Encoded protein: CAITFRDRSLRYF.

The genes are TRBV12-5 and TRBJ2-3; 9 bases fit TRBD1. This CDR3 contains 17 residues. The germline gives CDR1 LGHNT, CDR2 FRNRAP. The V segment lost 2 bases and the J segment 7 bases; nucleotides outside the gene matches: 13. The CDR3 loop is CASGLQPKTGGLNTQYF. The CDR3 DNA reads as TGTGCTAGTGGTTTGCAGCCTAAAACAGGGGGCTTGAATACGCAGTATTTT.

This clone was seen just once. The CDR3 region has the DNA TGTGCCAGCAGTTTGGTGACAGGGGGCTTCTCTGGAAACACCATATATTTT. Amino acids: CASSLVTGGFSGNTIYF. This chain joins TRBV28 and TRBJ1-3, with 10 positions matching TRBD1. CDR1 is MDHEN, CDR2 SYDVKM, per germline. The CDR3 extends over 17 amino acids. V lost 3 bases to trimming and J lost 0 bases; unmatched junction nucleotides: 5.

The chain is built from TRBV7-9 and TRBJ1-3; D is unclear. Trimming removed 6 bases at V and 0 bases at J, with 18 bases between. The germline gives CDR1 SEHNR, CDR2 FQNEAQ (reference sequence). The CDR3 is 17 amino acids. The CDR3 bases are TGTGCCAGCAGTTTCCCCTCAAGCATTAACTCTGGAAACACCATATATTTT. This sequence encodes CASSFPSSINSGNTIYF.

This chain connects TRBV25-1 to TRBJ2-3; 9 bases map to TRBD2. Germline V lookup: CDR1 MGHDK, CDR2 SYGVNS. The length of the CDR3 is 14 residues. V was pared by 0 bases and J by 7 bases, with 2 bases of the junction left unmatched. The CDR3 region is CASSEYTSGYTQYF. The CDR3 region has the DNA TGTGCCAGCAGTGAATACACTAGCGGGTATACGCAGTATTTT.

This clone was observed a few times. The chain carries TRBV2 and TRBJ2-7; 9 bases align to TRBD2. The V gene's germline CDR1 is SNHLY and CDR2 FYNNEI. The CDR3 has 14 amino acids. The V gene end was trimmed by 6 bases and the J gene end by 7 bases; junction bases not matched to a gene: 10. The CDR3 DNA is TGTGCCAGCAGGCAACTAGCGGGTAGGTTGGAGCAGTACTTC. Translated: CASRQLAGRLEQYF. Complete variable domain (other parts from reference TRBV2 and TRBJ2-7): EPEVTQTPSHQVTQMGQEVILRCVPISNHLYFYWYRQILGQKVEFLVSFYNNEISEKSEIFDDQFSVERPDGSNFTLKIRSTKLEDSAMYFCASRQLAGRLEQYFGPGTRLTVT.

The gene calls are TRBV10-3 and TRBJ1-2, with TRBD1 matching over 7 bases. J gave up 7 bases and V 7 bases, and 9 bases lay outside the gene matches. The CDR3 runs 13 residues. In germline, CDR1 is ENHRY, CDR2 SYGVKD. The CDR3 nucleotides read TGTGCCATCATGGATCAGGGGGGAGGTGGCTACACCTTC. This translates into CAIMDQGGGGYTF.

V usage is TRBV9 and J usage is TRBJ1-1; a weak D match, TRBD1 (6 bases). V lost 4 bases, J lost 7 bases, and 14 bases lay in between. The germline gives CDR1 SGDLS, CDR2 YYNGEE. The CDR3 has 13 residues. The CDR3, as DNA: TGTGCCAGCAGCCCGACAGGAGGAGTTGAAGCTTTCTTT. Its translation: CASSPTGGVEAFF.

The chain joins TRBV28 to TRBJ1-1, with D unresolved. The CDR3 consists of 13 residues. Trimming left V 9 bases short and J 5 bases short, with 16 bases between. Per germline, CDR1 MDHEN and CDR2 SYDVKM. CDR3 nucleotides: TGTGCCAGTAGACGGGTTTTAGAAACTGAAGCTTTCTTT. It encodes CASRRVLETEAFF.

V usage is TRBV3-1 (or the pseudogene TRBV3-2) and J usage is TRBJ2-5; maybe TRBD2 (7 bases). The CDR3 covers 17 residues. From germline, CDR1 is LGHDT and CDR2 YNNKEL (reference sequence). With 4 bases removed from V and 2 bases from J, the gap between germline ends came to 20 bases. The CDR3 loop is CASSPTGGFDRQETQYF. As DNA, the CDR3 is TGTGCCAGCAGCCCTACGGGGGGCTTTGATCGGCAAGAGACCCAGTACTTC.

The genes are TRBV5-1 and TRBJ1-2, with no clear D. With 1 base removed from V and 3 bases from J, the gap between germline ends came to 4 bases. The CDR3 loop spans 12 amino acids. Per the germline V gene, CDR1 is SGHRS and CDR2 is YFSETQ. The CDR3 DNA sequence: TGCGCCAGCAGCTTGACAGACTATGGCTACACCTTC. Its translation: CASSLTDYGYTF.

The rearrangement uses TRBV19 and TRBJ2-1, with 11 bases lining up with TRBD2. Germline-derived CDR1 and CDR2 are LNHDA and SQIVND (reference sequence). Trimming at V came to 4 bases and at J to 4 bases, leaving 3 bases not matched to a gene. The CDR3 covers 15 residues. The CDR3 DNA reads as TGTGCCAGTAGTACCACTAGCGGGAGTTACAATGAGCAGTTCTTC. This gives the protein CASSTTSGSYNEQFF.

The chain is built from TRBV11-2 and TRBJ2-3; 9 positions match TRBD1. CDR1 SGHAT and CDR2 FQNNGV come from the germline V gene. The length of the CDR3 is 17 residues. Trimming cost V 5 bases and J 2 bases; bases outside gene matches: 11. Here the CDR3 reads CASSLRGQGETTDTQYF. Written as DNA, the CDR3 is TGTGCCAGCAGCCTACGGGGACAGGGCGAAACCACAGATACGCAGTATTTT.